This T cell receptor (beta chain) originates from a study of radiation and T cells in renal cell carcinoma. Data came from immunoSEQ multiplex PCR; TCRdb stores just in-frame clones and leaves some out. The sample holds some 70,000 clones, 82% seen once. Germline CDR1 and CDR2: LNHDA and SQIVND (reference sequence). The CDR3 spans 17 residues. Trimming took off 0 bases at V and 6 bases at J, with 17 bases between the two ends. The time point is: blood 2 weeks post-SBRT. Treatment of the sample: 15 Gy SBRT to primary tumor, nephrectomy 4 weeks later. This receptor was identified in a man aged 55 to 70 with renal cell carcinoma. The chain couples TRBV19 to TRBJ2-2; D uncertain. Material: blood, obtained from a patient whose treatment included radiotherapy and nephrectomy. The CDR3 nucleotides read TGTGCCAGTAGTATAGATCTCGCAGGAATCATATCCGGGGAGCTGTTTTTT. This translates into CASSIDLAGIISGELFF.